The 15 T cell receptor beta chains below come from one sample, sequenced in a study of T cells after yellow fever vaccination. Each CDR3 protein gets one entry after TCRdb re-called the 5' RACE reads with MiXCR. Of around 250,000 distinct CDR3 sequences in the sample, roughly 7.2% were seen once. The sequencing used CD4+ T cells sorted from PBMCs, collected 15 days after the yellow fever booster vaccination. These receptors all come from a man younger than 40 who received the YFV17D yellow fever vaccine.

This clonotype was observed a few times. The chain has TRBV20-1 and TRBJ1-2, with D hard to call. Germline V gene data show CDR1 as DFQATT and CDR2 as SNEGSKA (reference sequence). CDR3 length: 13 residues. CDR3 DNA: TGCAGCGGCCGACCCTCTCAGTCAGATGGCTACACCTTC. Protein: CSGRPSQSDGYTF.

This clonotype was detected ten times or more. V and J are TRBV20-1 and TRBJ2-3, with D perhaps being TRBD1 or TRBD2 (5 bases each). Germline V lookup: CDR1 DFQATT, CDR2 SNEGSKA (reference sequence). This CDR3 spans 14 amino acids. The CDR3 here is CSAPTGDHTDTQYF. The DNA of the CDR3 is TGCAGCGCACCAACCGGGGACCACACAGATACGCAGTATTTT.

CDR3 DNA: TGTGCCACCGGGGGCAGGACTGCAACTAATGAAAAACTGTTTTTT. This codes for CATGGRTATNEKLFF. J is TRBJ1-4 and V is TRBV15, with D possibly being TRBD1 (6 bases). The CDR3 sequence is 15 residues long. Germline values: CDR1 LNHNV, CDR2 YYDKDF (reference sequence). Deletions cut 8 bases from V and 0 bases from J, with 13 bases between.

This clonotype was counted only a few times. CDR3 amino acids: CASSTWGAPGDEQYF. The CDR3 DNA reads as TGCGCCAGCAGCACCTGGGGAGCCCCTGGCGACGAGCAGTACTTC. The gene calls are TRBV5-1 and TRBJ2-7; possibly TRBD2 for D (5 bases). This CDR3 is 15 amino acids long. V was clipped by 4 bases and J by 5 bases, with 19 bases between them. The germline V gene has CDR1 SGHRS and CDR2 YFSETQ.

Many counts were recorded for this clonotype. The V and J genes are TRBV20-1 and TRBJ2-3; 10 bases are a match to TRBD2. Germline V gives CDR1 DFQATT, CDR2 SNEGSKA (reference sequence). This CDR3 is built from 15 residues. J gave up 10 bases and V 0 bases, and 10 bases lay outside the gene matches. The CDR3 protein is CSARDAVAGGSAQYF. For the CDR3, the DNA is TGCAGTGCTAGAGATGCGGTAGCGGGAGGATCTGCGCAGTATTTT.

This clonotype turned up a few times. The chain is built from TRBV12-3 or TRBV12-4 and TRBJ1-5; D gene ambiguous. V shed 2 bases and J shed 9 bases, with 5 bases lying between them. There are 11 residues in the CDR3. The CDR3 region has the DNA TGTGCCAGCAGTTTATACGGGCCCCAGCATTTT. It codes for CASSLYGPQHF.

Regarding this clonotype: A much larger clone is a single base away; this may be a read error. The chain is built from TRBV11-2 and TRBJ2-1; TRBD2 aligns across 13 bases. CDR3 length: 18 amino acids. V shed 5 bases, J shed 15 bases, and the junction held 22 bases outside the gene matches. Per germline, CDR1 SGHAT and CDR2 FQNNGV. The CDR3 DNA follows: TGTGCCAGCAGCGAGTGGATTAGGGGACTAGCGGGGTCCCTTAGGCTGTTCTTC. As protein: CASSEWIRGLAGSLRLFF. Using reference TRBV11-2 and TRBJ2-1 for the parts outside the CDR3, the full variable domain is EAGVAQSPRYKIIEKRQSVAFWCNPISGHATLYWYQQILGQGPKLLIQFQNNGVVDDSQLPKDRFSAERLKGVDSTLKIQPAKLEDSAVYLCASSEWIRGLAGSLRLFFGPGTRLTVL.

This clonotype was seen repeatedly, ten times or more. The V call is TRBV18, the J call TRBJ1-1, with 7 bases lining up with TRBD1. Germline V gene sequence: CDR1 KGHSH, CDR2 LQKENI. The junction had 4 bases not matched to a gene; V was cut back by 6 bases and J by 3 bases. The CDR3 spans 13 residues. CDR3: CASSRGYDTEAFF. The CDR3, as DNA: TGTGCCAGCTCCAGGGGGTACGACACTGAAGCTTTCTTT.

This clonotype was counted many times. J is TRBJ2-1 and V is TRBV7-2; D may be TRBD2 (6 bases). V was pared by 4 bases and J by 9 bases, with 16 bases between. The CDR3 is 14 residues long. Per the germline V gene, CDR1 is SGHTA and CDR2 is FQGNSA. This CDR3 is CASSSRRFGSEQFF. Here the CDR3 DNA reads TGTGCCAGCAGCTCGAGACGTTTCGGGAGTGAGCAGTTCTTC.

This clonotype occurred a few times. The chain links TRBV12-5 to TRBJ2-5; D unresolved. V was trimmed by 1 base and J by 2 bases, leaving 8 bases between them. Looked up from germline, CDR1 is LGHNT and CDR2 is FRNRAP. CDR3 length: 14 amino acids. The CDR3 nucleotides are TGTGCTAGTGGTTTGGGGGCAGGACAAGAGACCCAGTACTTC. Residues: CASGLGAGQETQYF.

This clonotype turned up a few times. The rearrangement uses TRBV6-2 or TRBV6-3 and TRBJ2-1; tentative D call: TRBD2 (6 bases). Trimming cost V 8 bases and J 8 bases, with 22 bases left between them. This CDR3 comprises 15 residues. Germline values: CDR1 MNHEY, CDR2 SVGEGT. In DNA form, the CDR3 reads TGTGCCAGCCAACGTCCAATGGCGGGAACCCATGAGCAGTTCTTC. The encoded protein is CASQRPMAGTHEQFF.

This clonotype was picked up many times. The rearrangement uses TRBV7-2 and TRBJ1-5; TRBD1 aligns across 8 bases. Germline V gene sequence: CDR1 SGHTA, CDR2 FQGNSA. The J segment lost 2 bases and the V segment lost 6 bases, leaving 6 bases of the junction unmatched. The CDR3 covers 15 residues. This CDR3 is CASSRLTGGNQPQHF. CDR3 DNA sequence: TGTGCCAGCAGTCGTTTGACAGGGGGCAATCAGCCCCAGCATTTT.

This clonotype was observed a handful of times. V and J are TRBV21-1 and TRBJ2-2; the D call of TRBD2 is as the table states it, not checked on the DNA. TRBV21-1 counts as a pseudogene. The CDR3 spans 17 residues. Written as DNA, the CDR3 is TGTGCCAGCATGGAACTAGCGGGTAAATCGAACACCGGGGAGCTGTTTTTT. This translates into CASMELAGKSNTGELFF.

This clonotype came up a few times. A read error may explain this, as a much larger clone is one base away. The chain uses TRBV20-1 and TRBJ2-1, with TRBD2 identical over 9 bases. The CDR3 length is 16 residues. The V gene's germline CDR1 is DFQATT and CDR2 SNEGSKA (reference sequence). Here the CDR3 DNA reads TGCTGTGCCCCCGGGACTAGCTCCGGCGCCTACAATGAGCAGTTCTTC. Translated: CCAPGTSSGAYNEQFF.

Many counts were recorded for this clonotype. The chain recombines TRBV9 with TRBJ2-5, with 8 bases fitting TRBD2. Trimming removed 0 bases from V and 2 bases from J; junction bases left unmatched: 12. The CDR3 has 18 residues. Germline lookup yields CDR1 SGDLS and CDR2 YYNGEE. Here the CDR3 DNA reads TGTGCCAGCAGCGTAGCTTCGGGAGGGAGCCCCTCTCAAGAGACCCAGTACTTC. Its protein is CASSVASGGSPSQETQYF.